These 12 T cell receptor beta chains were all obtained from the same sample, sequenced in a study of cytomegalovirus exposure and HLA in healthy donors. Vbeta (60) and Jbeta (13) primers were used in the PCR. Sequenced by immunoSEQ multiplex PCR; TCRdb stores in-frame clones only, minus some. The data hold about 95,000 clones, with around 81% observed a single time. The sequencing sample was made of PBMCs. These receptors were taken from a woman in her 70s in good health and CMV-seropositive.

V usage is TRBV7-2 and J usage is TRBJ2-3, with D perhaps matching TRBD2 (5 bases). V lost 1 base and J 1 base, leaving 9 bases between the germline ends. There are 15 residues in the CDR3. Germline CDR1 is SGHTA and CDR2 is FQGNSA. In DNA, the CDR3 is TGTGCCAGCAGCTTAGACCGACTACGCACAGATACGCAGTATTTT. Protein: CASSLDRLRTDTQYF.

This chain links TRBV28 with TRBJ1-2, with TRBD1 matching over 7 bases. The CDR3 is 16 amino acids. The ends lost 6 bases at V and 8 bases at J; junction bases unmatched: 18. Per the germline V gene, CDR1 is MDHEN and CDR2 is SYDVKM. The CDR3 bases are TGTGCCAGCAGCCTCTCTGGACAGGCTTTCATGGGGGGCTACACCTTC. Translating gives CASSLSGQAFMGGYTF.

The chain links TRBV7-2 to TRBJ2-1; TRBD2 matches 9 bases. The J segment lost 7 bases and the V segment lost 1 base, leaving 5 bases of the junction unmatched. The CDR3 is 15 amino acids. In germline, CDR1 is SGHTA, CDR2 FQGNSA. CDR3 DNA: TGTGCCAGCAGCTTAGGGGGACTAGCTGCTAATGAGCAGTTCTTC. Protein product: CASSLGGLAANEQFF.

This rearrangement joins TRBV18 to TRBJ2-5, with a possible D match to TRBD2 (5 bases). V lost 2 bases and J 4 bases, leaving 11 bases between the germline ends. This CDR3 region has 14 residues. Per the germline V gene, CDR1 is KGHSH and CDR2 is LQKENI. The CDR3 here is CASSPSFGGETQYF. CDR3 sequence (DNA): TGTGCCAGCTCACCATCTTTCGGAGGAGAGACCCAGTACTTC.

The sample holds a few counts of this clone. The chain has TRBV19 and TRBJ1-1; 8 bases match TRBD1. The CDR3 has 13 amino acids. The germline CDR1 and CDR2 sequences are LNHDA and SQIVND (reference sequence). The trim removed 5 bases at V and 5 bases at J, leaving 4 bases unmatched. In DNA form, the CDR3 reads TGTGCCAGTAGTGCCCGGGACAGGACTGAAGCTTTCTTT. Its protein is CASSARDRTEAFF. The entire variable domain, with the rest obtained from reference TRBV19 and TRBJ1-1, is as follows: DGGITQSPKYLFRKEGQNVTLSCEQNLNHDAMYWYRQDPGQGLRLIYYSQIVNDFQKGDIAEGYSVSREKKESFPLTVTSAQKNPTAFYLCASSARDRTEAFFGQGTRLTVV.

The rearrangement uses TRBV4-2 and TRBJ2-3; D unresolved. The CDR3 consists of 14 residues. V was trimmed by 4 bases and J by 1 base, leaving 9 bases between them. Germline CDR1 LGHNA, CDR2 YNFKEQ. CDR3 sequence (DNA): TGTGCCAGCAGCCCCTCCCTACGCACAGATACGCAGTATTTT. This encodes CASSPSLRTDTQYF.

The chain carries TRBV19 and TRBJ2-1, with 8 bases matching TRBD2. The CDR3 totals 15 residues. The germline gives CDR1 LNHDA, CDR2 SQIVND (reference sequence). The J segment lost 5 bases and the V segment lost 3 bases, leaving 6 bases of the junction unmatched. CDR3 region: CASSMWAGGDNEQFF. The CDR3 DNA reads as TGTGCCAGTAGTATGTGGGCCGGGGGGGACAATGAGCAGTTCTTC.

As to this clone: This specimen includes other DNA sequences encoding the same CDR3. This chain joins TRBV9 and TRBJ2-1; 8 bases match TRBD1. The ends lost 4 bases at V and 2 bases at J; junction bases unmatched: 5. The germline gives CDR1 SGDLS, CDR2 YYNGEE. CDR3 size: 15 residues. CDR3 amino acids: CASSPGTGAYNEQFF. The CDR3, as DNA: TGTGCCAGCAGCCCCGGGACAGGAGCCTACAATGAGCAGTTCTTC. The full variable domain, in which reference TRBV9 and TRBJ2-1 provide the parts outside the CDR3, is DSGVTQTPKHLITATGQRVTLRCSPRSGDLSVYWYQQSLDQGLQFLIQYYNGEERAKGNILERFSAQQFPDLHSELNLSSLELGDSALYFCASSPGTGAYNEQFFGPGTRLTVL.

V usage is TRBV28 and J usage is TRBJ2-7; D might be TRBD1 (5 bases). Germline values: CDR1 MDHEN, CDR2 SYDVKM. With 3 bases removed from V and 5 bases from J, the gap between germline ends came to 14 bases. This CDR3 contains 14 residues. This CDR3 reads CASSFFRVGDEQYF. Written as DNA, the CDR3 is TGTGCCAGCAGTTTTTTCAGGGTAGGAGACGAGCAGTACTTC.

This clone came up once. J is TRBJ2-7 and V is TRBV6-6; TRBD2 might be the D (5 bases). The CDR3 covers 15 residues. Germline V CDR1 and CDR2: MNHNY, SVGAGI (reference sequence). Deletions cut 2 bases from V and 2 bases from J, with 13 bases between. CDR3 nucleotide sequence: TGTGCCAGCAGTTACCGCCCCAGCGGACCCTACGAGCAGTACTTC. This translates into CASSYRPSGPYEQYF.

The chain employs TRBV5-4 and TRBJ2-3, with D tentatively TRBD2 (6 bases). The CDR3 contains 14 residues. Between the trimmed V and J ends, which lost 1 base and 2 bases, there was a span of 8 bases. Germline assignment: CDR1 SGHNT and CDR2 YYREEE (reference sequence). CDR3 coding DNA: TGTGCCAGCAGCTTGAGACTAGACACAGATACGCAGTATTTT. Residues: CASSLRLDTDTQYF.

The chain links TRBV4-2 to TRBJ2-3, with 12 bases lining up with TRBD2. The CDR3 sequence is 19 residues long. J gave up 1 base and V 1 base, and 9 bases lay outside the gene matches. Per germline, CDR1 LGHNA and CDR2 YNFKEQ. The CDR3 here is CASSQGLAGAVGGTDTQYF. The CDR3 bases are TGTGCCAGCAGCCAAGGACTAGCGGGAGCGGTGGGGGGCACAGATACGCAGTATTTT.